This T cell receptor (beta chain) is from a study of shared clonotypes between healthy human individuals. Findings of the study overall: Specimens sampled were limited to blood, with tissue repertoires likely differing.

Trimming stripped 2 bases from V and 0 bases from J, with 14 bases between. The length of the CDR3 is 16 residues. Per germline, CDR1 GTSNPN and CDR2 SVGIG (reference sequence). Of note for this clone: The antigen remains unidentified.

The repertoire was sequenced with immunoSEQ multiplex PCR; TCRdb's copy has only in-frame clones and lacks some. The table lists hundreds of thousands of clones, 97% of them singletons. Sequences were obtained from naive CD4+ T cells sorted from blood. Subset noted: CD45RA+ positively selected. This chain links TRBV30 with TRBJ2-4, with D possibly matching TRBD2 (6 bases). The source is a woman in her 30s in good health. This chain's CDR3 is CAWSSGRRVAKNIQYF. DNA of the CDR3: TGTGCCTGGAGTTCAGGGAGGAGAGTAGCCAAAAACATTCAGTACTTC.